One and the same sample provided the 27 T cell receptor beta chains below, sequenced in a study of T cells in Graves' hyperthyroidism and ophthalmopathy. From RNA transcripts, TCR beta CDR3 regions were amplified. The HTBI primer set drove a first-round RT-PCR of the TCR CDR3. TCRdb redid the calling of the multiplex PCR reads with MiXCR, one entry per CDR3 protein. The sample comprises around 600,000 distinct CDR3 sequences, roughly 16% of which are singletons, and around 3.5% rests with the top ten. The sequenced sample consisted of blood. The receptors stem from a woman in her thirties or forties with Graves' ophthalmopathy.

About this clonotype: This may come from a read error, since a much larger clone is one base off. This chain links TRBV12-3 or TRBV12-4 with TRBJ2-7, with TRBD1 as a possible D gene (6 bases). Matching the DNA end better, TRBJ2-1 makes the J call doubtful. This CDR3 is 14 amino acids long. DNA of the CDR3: TGTGCCAGCAGTCCAGGGGTCTATGCCTACGAGCAGTTCTTC. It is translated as CASSPGVYAYEQFF.

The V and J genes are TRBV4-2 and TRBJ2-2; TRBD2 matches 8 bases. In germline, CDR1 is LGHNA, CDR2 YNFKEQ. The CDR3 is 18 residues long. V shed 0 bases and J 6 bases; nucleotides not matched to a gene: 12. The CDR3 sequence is CASSQDASREGLSGELFF. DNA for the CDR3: TGTGCCAGCAGCCAAGATGCGAGTCGGGAGGGCCTGTCCGGGGAGCTGTTTTTT.

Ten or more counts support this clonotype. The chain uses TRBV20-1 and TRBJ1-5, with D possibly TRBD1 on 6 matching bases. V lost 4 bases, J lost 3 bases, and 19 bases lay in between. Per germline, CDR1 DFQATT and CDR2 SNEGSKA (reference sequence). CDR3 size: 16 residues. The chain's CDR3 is CSAKGGGVLDNQPQHF. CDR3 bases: TGCAGTGCTAAAGGGGGGGGCGTTCTTGACAATCAGCCCCAGCATTTT.

CDR3 sequence reads: CASSLSLGGQPQHF. The CDR3, as DNA: TGCGCCAGCAGCTTGTCTCTTGGGGGGCAGCCCCAGCATTTT. This chain joins TRBV5-1 and TRBJ1-5, with D perhaps matching TRBD1 (5 bases). V was pared by 1 base and J by 7 bases, with 12 bases between. Germline CDR1 SGHRS, CDR2 YFSETQ. The CDR3 totals 14 residues.

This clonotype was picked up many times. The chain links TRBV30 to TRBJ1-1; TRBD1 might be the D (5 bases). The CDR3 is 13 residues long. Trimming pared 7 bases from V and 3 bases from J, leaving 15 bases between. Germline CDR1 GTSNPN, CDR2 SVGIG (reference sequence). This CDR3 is CAFAPRVHTEAFF. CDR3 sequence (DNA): TGTGCCTTCGCGCCCAGGGTGCACACTGAAGCTTTCTTT.

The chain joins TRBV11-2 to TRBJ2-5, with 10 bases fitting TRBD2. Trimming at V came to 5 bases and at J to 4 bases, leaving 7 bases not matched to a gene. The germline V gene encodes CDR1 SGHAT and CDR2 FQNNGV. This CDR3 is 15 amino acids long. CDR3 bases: TGTGCCAGCAGCAGAGCCGGGACTAGCGTAGAGACCCAGTACTTC. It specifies CASSRAGTSVETQYF.

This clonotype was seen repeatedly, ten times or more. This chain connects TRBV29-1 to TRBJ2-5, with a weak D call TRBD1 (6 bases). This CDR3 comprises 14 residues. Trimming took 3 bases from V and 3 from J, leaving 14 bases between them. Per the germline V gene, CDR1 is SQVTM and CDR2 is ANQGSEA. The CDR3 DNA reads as TGCAGCGTTGATCGTAGGCAGGGGAAAGAGACCCAGTACTTC. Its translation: CSVDRRQGKETQYF.

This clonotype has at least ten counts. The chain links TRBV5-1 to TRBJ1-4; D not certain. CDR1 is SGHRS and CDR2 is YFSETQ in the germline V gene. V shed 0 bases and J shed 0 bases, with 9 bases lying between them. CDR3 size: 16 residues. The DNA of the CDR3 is TGCGCCAGCAGCTTGGACAGCGTTACAACTAATGAAAAACTGTTTTTT. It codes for CASSLDSVTTNEKLFF.

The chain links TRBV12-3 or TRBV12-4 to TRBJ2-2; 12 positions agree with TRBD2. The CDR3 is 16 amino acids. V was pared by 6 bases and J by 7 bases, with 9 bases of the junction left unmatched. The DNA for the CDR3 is TGTGCCAGCAGCCTACTAGCGGGAGGTTCTATCGGGGAGCTGTTTTTT. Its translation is CASSLLAGGSIGELFF.

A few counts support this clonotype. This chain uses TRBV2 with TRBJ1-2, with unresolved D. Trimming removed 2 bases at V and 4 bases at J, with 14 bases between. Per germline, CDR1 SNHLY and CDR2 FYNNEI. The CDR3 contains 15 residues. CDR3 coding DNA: TGTGCCAGCAGTGAATTTGAGTCAGCCATCTATGGCTACACCTTC. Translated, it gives CASSEFESAIYGYTF.

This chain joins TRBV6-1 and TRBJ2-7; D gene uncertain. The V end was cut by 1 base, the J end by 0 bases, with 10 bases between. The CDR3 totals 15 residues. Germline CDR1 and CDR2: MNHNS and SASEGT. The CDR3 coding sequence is TGTGCCAGCAGTGAAGGGAGCGATAGCTCCTACGAGCAGTACTTC. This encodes CASSEGSDSSYEQYF.

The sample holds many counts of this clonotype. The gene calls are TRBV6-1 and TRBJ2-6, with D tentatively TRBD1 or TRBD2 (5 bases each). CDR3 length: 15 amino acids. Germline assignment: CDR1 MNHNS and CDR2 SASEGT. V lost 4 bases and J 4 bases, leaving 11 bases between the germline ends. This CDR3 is CASSGRGAGANVLTF. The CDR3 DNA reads TGTGCCAGCAGTGGACGGGGCGCGGGGGCCAACGTCCTGACTTTC.

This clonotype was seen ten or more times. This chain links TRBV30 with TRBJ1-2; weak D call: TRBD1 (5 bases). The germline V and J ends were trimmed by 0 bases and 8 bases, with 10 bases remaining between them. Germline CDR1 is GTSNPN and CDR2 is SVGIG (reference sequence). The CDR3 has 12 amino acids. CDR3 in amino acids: CAWSVGHLGYTF. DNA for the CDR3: TGTGCCTGGAGTGTCGGACATTTGGGCTACACCTTC.

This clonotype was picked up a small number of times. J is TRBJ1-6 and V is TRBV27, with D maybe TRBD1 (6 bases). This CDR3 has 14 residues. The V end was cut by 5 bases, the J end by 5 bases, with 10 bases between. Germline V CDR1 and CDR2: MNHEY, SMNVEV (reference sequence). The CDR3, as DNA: TGTGCCAGCAGTCTACAGGGACATAATTCACCCCTCCACTTT. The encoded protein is CASSLQGHNSPLHF.

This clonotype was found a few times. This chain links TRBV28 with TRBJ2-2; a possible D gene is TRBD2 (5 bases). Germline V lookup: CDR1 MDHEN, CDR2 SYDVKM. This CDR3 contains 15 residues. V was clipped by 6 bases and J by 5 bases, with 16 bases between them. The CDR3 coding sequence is TGTGCCAGCAGATCCCAGAGGGTGCGGACCGGGGAGCTGTTTTTT. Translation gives CASRSQRVRTGELFF.

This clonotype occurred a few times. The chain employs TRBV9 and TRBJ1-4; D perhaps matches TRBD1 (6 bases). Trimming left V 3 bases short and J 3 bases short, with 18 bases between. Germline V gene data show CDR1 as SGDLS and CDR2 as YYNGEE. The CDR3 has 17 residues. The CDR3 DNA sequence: TGTGCCAGCAGCGCTAGTGGCACAGGGTTGGCTAATGAAAAACTGTTTTTT. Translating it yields CASSASGTGLANEKLFF.

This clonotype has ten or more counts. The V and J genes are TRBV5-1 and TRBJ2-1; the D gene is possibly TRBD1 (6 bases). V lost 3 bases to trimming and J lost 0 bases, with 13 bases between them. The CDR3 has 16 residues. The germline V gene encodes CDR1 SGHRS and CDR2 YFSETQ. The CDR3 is CASSSGTLGSYNEQFF. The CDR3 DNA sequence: TGCGCCAGCAGCTCCGGGACACTTGGCTCCTACAATGAGCAGTTCTTC.

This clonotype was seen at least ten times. CDR3 region: CASSGLAGGYNEQFF. In DNA form, the CDR3 reads TGTGCCAGCAGTGGGTTAGCGGGGGGTTACAATGAGCAGTTCTTC. The chain is built from TRBV6-1 and TRBJ2-1; TRBD2 aligns across 10 bases. After removal of 4 bases from V and 4 bases from J, the junction contained 4 bases not matched to a gene. Germline V lookup: CDR1 MNHNS, CDR2 SASEGT. The length of the CDR3 is 15 residues.

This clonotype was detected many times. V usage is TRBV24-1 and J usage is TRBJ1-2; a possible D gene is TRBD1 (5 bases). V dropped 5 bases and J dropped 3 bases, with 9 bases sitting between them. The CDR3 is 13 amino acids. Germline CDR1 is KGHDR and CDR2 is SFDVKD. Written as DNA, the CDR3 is TGTGCCACCAGTGTTGGACAAGACTATGGCTACACCTTC. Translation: CATSVGQDYGYTF.

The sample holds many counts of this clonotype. CDR3 protein: CASRLTSGSSYEYF. The CDR3 region has the DNA TGTGCCAGCAGGTTGACTAGCGGGAGTTCTTATGAGTACTTC. The chain couples TRBV11-2 to TRBJ2-5, with 12 bases fitting TRBD2. Germline values: CDR1 SGHAT, CDR2 FQNNGV. CDR3 length: 14 residues. V lost 6 bases, J lost 12 bases, and 11 bases stayed unmatched.

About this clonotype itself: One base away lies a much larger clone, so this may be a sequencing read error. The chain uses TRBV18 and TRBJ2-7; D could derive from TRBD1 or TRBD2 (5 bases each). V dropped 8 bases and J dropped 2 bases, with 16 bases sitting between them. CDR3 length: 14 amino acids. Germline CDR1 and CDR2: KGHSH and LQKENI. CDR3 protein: CASPLGTLTYEQYF. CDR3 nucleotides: TGTGCCAGCCCACTCGGGACCCTTACCTACGAGCAGTACTTC. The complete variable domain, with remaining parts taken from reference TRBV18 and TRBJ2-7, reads NAGVMQNPRHLVRRRGQEARLRCSPMKGHSHVYWYRQLPEEGLKFMVYLQKENIIDESGMPKERFSAEFPKEGPSILRIQQVVRGDSAAYFCASPLGTLTYEQYFGPGTRLTVT.

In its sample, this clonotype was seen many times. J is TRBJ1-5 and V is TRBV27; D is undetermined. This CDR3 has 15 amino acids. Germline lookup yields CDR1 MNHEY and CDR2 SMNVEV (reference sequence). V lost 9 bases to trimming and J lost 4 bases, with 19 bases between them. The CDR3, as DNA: TGTGCCAGTGGACTTGATTTGGTGGGGAATCAGCCCCAGCATTTT. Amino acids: CASGLDLVGNQPQHF.

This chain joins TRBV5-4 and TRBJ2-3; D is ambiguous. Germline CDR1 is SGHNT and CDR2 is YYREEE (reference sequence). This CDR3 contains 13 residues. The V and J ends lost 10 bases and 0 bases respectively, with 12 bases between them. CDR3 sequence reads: CAALGPSTDTQYF. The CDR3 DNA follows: TGTGCCGCCCTTGGGCCTAGCACAGATACGCAGTATTTT.

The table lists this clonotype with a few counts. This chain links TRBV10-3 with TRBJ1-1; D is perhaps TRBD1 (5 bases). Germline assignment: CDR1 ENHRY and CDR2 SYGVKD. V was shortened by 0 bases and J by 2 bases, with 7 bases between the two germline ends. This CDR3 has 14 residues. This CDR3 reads CAISESGGNTEAFF. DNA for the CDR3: TGTGCCATCAGTGAGTCTGGGGGAAACACTGAAGCTTTCTTT.

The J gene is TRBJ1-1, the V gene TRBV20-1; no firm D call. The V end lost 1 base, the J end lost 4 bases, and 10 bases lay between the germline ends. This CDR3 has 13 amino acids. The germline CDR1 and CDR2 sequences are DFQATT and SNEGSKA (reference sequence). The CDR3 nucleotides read TGCAGTGCTAGAGGGACCCGGGGCACTGAAGCTTTCTTT. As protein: CSARGTRGTEAFF.

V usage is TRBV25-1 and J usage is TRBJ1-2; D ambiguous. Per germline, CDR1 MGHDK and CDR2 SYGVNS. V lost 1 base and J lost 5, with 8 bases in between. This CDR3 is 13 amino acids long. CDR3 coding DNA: TGTGCCAGCAGTGAATGGAATCTATATGGCTACACCTTC. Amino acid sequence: CASSEWNLYGYTF.

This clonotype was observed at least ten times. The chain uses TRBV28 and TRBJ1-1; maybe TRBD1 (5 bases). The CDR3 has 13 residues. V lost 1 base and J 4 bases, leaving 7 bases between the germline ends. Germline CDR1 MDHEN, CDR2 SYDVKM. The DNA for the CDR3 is TGTGCCAGCAGTTTATACAGGTTCACTGAAGCTTTCTTT. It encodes CASSLYRFTEAFF. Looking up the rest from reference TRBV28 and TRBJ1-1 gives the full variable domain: DVKVTQSSRYLVKRTGEKVFLECVQDMDHENMFWYRQDPGLGLRLIYFSYDVKMKEKGDIPEGYSVSREKKERFSLILESASTNQTSMYLCASSLYRFTEAFFGQGTRLTVV.